This passage covers 21 T cell receptor beta chains from one sample sequenced in a study of human T cells and chemical hapten exposure. Time point here: pre-sensitization, week 0. Stated treatment: therapeutic diphenylcyclopropenone sensitization with weekly scalp DPC. In TCRdb, the RACE reads were re-called with MiXCR into one record per CDR3 protein. This sample has tens of thousands of distinct CDR3 sequences; around 10% occur once, and the top ten carry 3% to 4.5%. Sequenced here: whole blood, sampled in connection with sensitization to the hapten diphenylcyclopropenone (DPC). These receptors all come from a woman aged 40-49 years with alopecia areata. Some clones in this sample may be carry-over from other donors' samples.

This clonotype was picked up many times. CDR3 loop: CASNQRGSNTGELFF. CDR3 DNA: TGTGCCAGCAACCAAAGGGGTTCGAACACCGGGGAGCTGTTTTTT. J is TRBJ2-2 and V is TRBV27; possibly TRBD1 for D (5 bases). The germline gives CDR1 MNHEY, CDR2 SMNVEV (reference sequence). CDR3 length: 15 amino acids. V gave up 7 bases and J gave up 0 bases, with 12 bases separating them.

The chain recombines TRBV3-1 with TRBJ2-7, with 9 positions matching TRBD1. The J segment lost 5 bases and the V segment lost 3 bases, leaving 5 bases of the junction unmatched. The length of the CDR3 is 14 residues. Per the germline V gene, CDR1 is LGHDT and CDR2 is YNNKEL (reference sequence). CDR3 loop: CASSHWGQGNEQYF. CDR3 sequence (DNA): TGTGCCAGCAGCCATTGGGGACAGGGCAACGAGCAGTACTTC.

This clonotype was recorded at least ten times. This rearrangement joins TRBV10-2 to TRBJ1-1, with 8 bases fitting TRBD1. This CDR3 is built from 17 residues. Germline V gene sequence: CDR1 WSHSY, CDR2 SAAADI. V was clipped by 5 bases and J by 1 base; unmatched bases: 12. The CDR3 spells CASSSPRGRVGNTEAFF. The CDR3 coding sequence is TGCGCCAGCAGTTCTCCCAGGGGGCGCGTTGGGAACACTGAAGCTTTCTTT.

This clonotype has a handful of counts. This chain links TRBV7-8 with TRBJ1-1; D possibly corresponds to TRBD1 (5 bases). This CDR3 has 15 amino acids. Deletions cut 2 bases from V and 5 bases from J, with 15 bases between. Germline assignment: CDR1 SGHVS and CDR2 FQNEAQ. The CDR3 DNA reads as TGTGCCAGCAGCTTAATGGCAGGGTTGTGGACTGAAGCTTTCTTT. Translated: CASSLMAGLWTEAFF.

The CDR3 sequence: CASTRLGEAYEQYF. The CDR3 nucleotides are TGTGCCAGCACTCGGTTGGGGGAAGCCTACGAGCAGTACTTC. The chain links TRBV6-1 to TRBJ2-7, with D possibly called TRBD1 or TRBD2 (5 bases each). Germline V gene data show CDR1 as MNHNS and CDR2 as SASEGT. V was pared by 7 bases and J by 2 bases, with 15 bases between. The CDR3 runs to 14 residues.

The rearrangement links TRBV12-3 or TRBV12-4 to TRBJ2-1; D gene ambiguous. The germline V and J ends were trimmed by 2 bases and 4 bases, with 6 bases remaining between them. The CDR3 covers 13 residues. The CDR3 region has the DNA TGTGCCAGCAGTTTACAAAGTTACAATGAGCAGTTCTTC. It codes for CASSLQSYNEQFF.

In its sample, this clonotype was seen many times. V usage is TRBV20-1 and J usage is TRBJ2-1, with D perhaps TRBD1 or TRBD2 (5 bases each). The CDR3 runs 12 residues. Germline CDR1 and CDR2: DFQATT and SNEGSKA (reference sequence). Trimming left V 6 bases short and J 7 bases short, with 13 bases between. CDR3 protein: CSALRGANEQFF. DNA for the CDR3: TGCAGTGCCCTAAGAGGGGCAAATGAGCAGTTCTTC.

On this clonotype: A much larger clone lies one base from this, so it may be a read error. The chain joins TRBV7-2 to TRBJ1-5; weak D call: TRBD1 (6 bases). Germline loops: CDR1 SGHTA, CDR2 FQGNSA. The CDR3 extends over 15 amino acids. This CDR3 reads CASSQPGGLNHPQHF. Written as DNA, the CDR3 is TGTGCCAGCAGTCAACCGGGGGGGCTCAATCACCCCCAGCATTTT.

This sequence joins TRBV6-2 or TRBV6-3 and TRBJ2-1, with TRBD1 identical over 7 bases. The CDR3 runs 15 residues. The germline gives CDR1 MNHEY, CDR2 SVGEGT. V lost 6 bases and J lost 4; bases outside the gene matches: 9. The CDR3 region is CASRRQGGFYNEQFF. The CDR3 region has the DNA TGTGCCAGCAGGCGACAGGGCGGCTTTTACAATGAGCAGTTCTTC.

This clonotype was counted many times. The V gene is TRBV3-1, the J gene TRBJ1-3; D gene uncertain. Germline lookup yields CDR1 LGHDT and CDR2 YNNKEL (reference sequence). V lost 1 base, J lost 3 bases, and 16 bases lay in between. The CDR3 contains 17 residues. In nucleotides, the CDR3 is TGTGCCAGCAGCCAAGGGGATCCGGACCCATTTGGAAACACCATATATTTT. Encoded protein: CASSQGDPDPFGNTIYF.

In this sample, this clonotype turned up many times. V and J are TRBV23-1 and TRBJ1-2; 9 bases line up with TRBD1. TRBV23-1 belongs to the ORF category, with a function that is uncertain. The CDR3 has 15 amino acids. V lost 8 bases and J lost 2; bases outside the gene matches: 9. The CDR3 here is CASGPLQGANYGYTF. The CDR3 nucleotides read TGCGCCAGCGGTCCTTTACAGGGGGCAAACTATGGCTACACCTTC.

J is TRBJ1-5 and V is TRBV9, with 9 bases matching TRBD1. The CDR3 spans 16 residues. Unmatched junction bases numbered 11, after V lost 3 bases and J lost 7 bases. Germline V gene sequence: CDR1 SGDLS, CDR2 YYNGEE. CDR3 amino acids: CASSEGTGGDDQPQHF. Written as DNA, the CDR3 is TGTGCCAGCAGCGAGGGTACAGGGGGCGACGACCAGCCCCAGCATTTT.

The table lists this clonotype with many counts. CDR3 bases: TGTGCCAGCAGCTCCTCCAGTCGCTACGAGCAGTACTTC. Protein product: CASSSSSRYEQYF. This rearrangement joins TRBV7-9 to TRBJ2-7; D is uncertain. Trimming removed 4 bases at V and 3 bases at J, with 10 bases between. The CDR3 has 13 amino acids. Looked up from germline, CDR1 is SEHNR and CDR2 is FQNEAQ (reference sequence).

This clonotype showed up just a few times. The CDR3 DNA reads as TGTGCCAGCAGCGTGGACAGTATAACTGAAGCTTTCTTT. Translation: CASSVDSITEAFF. V and J are TRBV2 and TRBJ1-1, with D possibly TRBD1 on 6 matching bases. Germline CDR1 and CDR2: SNHLY and FYNNEI. Trimming took 6 bases from V and 5 from J, leaving 13 bases between them. The CDR3 is 13 amino acids.

This rearrangement joins TRBV10-2 to TRBJ2-1; D perhaps matches TRBD1 (6 bases). The CDR3 sequence is 14 residues long. CDR1 and CDR2 from the germline V gene are WSHSY and SAAADI. The V end was cut by 2 bases, the J end by 7 bases, with 12 bases between. The CDR3 loop is CASSENRDRNEQFF. The CDR3 DNA sequence: TGCGCCAGCAGTGAGAACAGGGATAGGAATGAGCAGTTCTTC.

This clonotype was recorded a few times. The rearrangement uses TRBV19 and TRBJ1-3; D gene uncertain. V gave up 4 bases and J gave up 0 bases, with 13 bases separating them. This CDR3 comprises 16 residues. Germline CDR1 LNHDA, CDR2 SQIVND (reference sequence). CDR3 sequence (DNA): TGTGCCAGTAGTACCAATGGACGGAACTCTGGAAACACCATATATTTT. Translation: CASSTNGRNSGNTIYF. Full variable domain (outside the CDR3, taken from reference TRBV19 and TRBJ1-3): DGGITQSPKYLFRKEGQNVTLSCEQNLNHDAMYWYRQDPGQGLRLIYYSQIVNDFQKGDIAEGYSVSREKKESFPLTVTSAQKNPTAFYLCASSTNGRNSGNTIYFGEGSWLTVV.

This clonotype was seen more than once but under ten times. The chain recombines TRBV7-2 with TRBJ1-6, with TRBD1 matching over 10 bases. The CDR3 consists of 16 residues. V dropped 4 bases and J dropped 9; count of bases not matched to a gene: 9. The germline V gene encodes CDR1 SGHTA and CDR2 FQGNSA. In DNA form, the CDR3 reads TGTGCCAGCAGCTCGACAGGGGGCTTGAGAGGTTCACCCCTCCACTTT. Translating it yields CASSSTGGLRGSPLHF.

The sample holds a few counts of this clonotype. In DNA form, the CDR3 reads TGTGCCAGCAGTGTGGTCAATCGGGGTGAGCAGTTCTTC. This encodes CASSVVNRGEQFF. The chain couples TRBV6-1 to TRBJ2-1; a weak D match, TRBD2 (5 bases). The V end was cut by 4 bases, the J end by 9 bases, with 13 bases between. In germline, CDR1 is MNHNS, CDR2 SASEGT. CDR3 length equals 13 residues.

The table lists this clonotype with many counts. The CDR3 DNA reads TGTGCCACTTCCGGGACGGCGAACACTGAAGCTTTCTTT. Its translation is CATSGTANTEAFF. V and J are TRBV10-3 and TRBJ1-1, with a possible D match to TRBD1 (5 bases). Trimming stripped 10 bases from V and 1 base from J, with 13 bases between. The CDR3 sequence is 13 residues long. The V gene's germline CDR1 is ENHRY and CDR2 SYGVKD.

The chain is built from TRBV12-3 or TRBV12-4 and TRBJ2-1, with 8 bases matching TRBD2. The CDR3 is 15 residues long. The V segment lost 4 bases and the J segment 7 bases; nucleotides outside the gene matches: 9. The CDR3 protein is CASSSTRGGRNEQFF. CDR3 in DNA: TGTGCCAGCAGTTCCACCCGGGGGGGCCGGAATGAGCAGTTCTTC.

This clonotype has a handful of counts. The V gene is TRBV6-2 or TRBV6-3, the J gene TRBJ2-7; the match to TRBD2 covers 11 bases. CDR1 and CDR2 from the germline V gene are MNHEY and SVGEGT. CDR3 size: 15 residues. V dropped 5 bases and J dropped 4; count of bases not matched to a gene: 7. CDR3 in amino acids: CASSPGLAEAYEQYF. The CDR3 DNA sequence: TGTGCCAGCAGTCCGGGACTAGCGGAAGCATACGAGCAGTACTTC.